This T cell receptor beta chain stems from a study of blood T cell repertoires in COVID-19. This CDR3 region has 12 residues. V lost 3 bases to trimming and J lost 7 bases, with 4 bases between them. The germline V gene encodes CDR1 KGHSH and CDR2 LQKENI. TCRdb keeps only in-frame clones here, not all; method: immunoSEQ multiplex PCR. The data hold 300,000 to 450,000 clones, with 85% to 90% observed a single time. The TCR was taken from a man aged 18-30 years who had recovered from COVID-19. The material sequenced was PBMCs or T cells enriched from blood (not recorded which). This rearrangement joins TRBV18 to TRBJ1-6; D gene uncertain. In nucleotides, the CDR3 is TGTGCCAGCTCACCCTCCAATTCACCCCTCCACTTT. This sequence encodes CASSPSNSPLHF. The full variable domain, with the rest looked up from reference TRBV18 and TRBJ1-6, is NAGVMQNPRHLVRRRGQEARLRCSPMKGHSHVYWYRQLPEEGLKFMVYLQKENIIDESGMPKERFSAEFPKEGPSILRIQQVVRGDSAAYFCASSPSNSPLHFGNGTRLTVT.